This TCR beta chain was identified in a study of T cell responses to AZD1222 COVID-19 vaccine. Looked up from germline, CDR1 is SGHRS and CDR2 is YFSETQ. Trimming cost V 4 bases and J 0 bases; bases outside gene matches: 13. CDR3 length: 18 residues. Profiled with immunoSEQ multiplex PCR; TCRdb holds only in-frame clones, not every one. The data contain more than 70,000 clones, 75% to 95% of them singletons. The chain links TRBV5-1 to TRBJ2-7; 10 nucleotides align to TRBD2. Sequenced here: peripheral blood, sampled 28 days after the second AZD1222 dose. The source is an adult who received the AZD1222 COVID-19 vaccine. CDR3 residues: CASSLKGPTSGTSYEQYF. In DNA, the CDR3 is TGCGCCAGCAGCCTGAAGGGCCCCACTAGCGGGACCTCCTACGAGCAGTACTTC.